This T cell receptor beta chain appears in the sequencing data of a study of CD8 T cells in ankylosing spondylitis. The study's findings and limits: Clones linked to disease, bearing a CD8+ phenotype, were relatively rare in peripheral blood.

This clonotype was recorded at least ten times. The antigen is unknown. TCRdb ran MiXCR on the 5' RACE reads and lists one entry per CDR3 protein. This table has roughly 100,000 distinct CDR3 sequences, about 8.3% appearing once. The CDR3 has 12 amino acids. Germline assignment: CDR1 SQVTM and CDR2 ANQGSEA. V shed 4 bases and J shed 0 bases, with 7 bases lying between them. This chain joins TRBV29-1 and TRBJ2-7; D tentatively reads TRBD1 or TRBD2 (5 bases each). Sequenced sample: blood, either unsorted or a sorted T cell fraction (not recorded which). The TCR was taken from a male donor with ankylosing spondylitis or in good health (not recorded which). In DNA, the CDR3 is TGCAGCGTTGTTGGGACCTCCTACGAGCAGTACTTC. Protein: CSVVGTSYEQYF.